Below are 27 T cell receptor beta chains sequenced from a single sample in a study of cytomegalovirus exposure and HLA in healthy donors (dated by TCRdb to about 2017). The receptor library was made with the immunoSEQ multiplex PCR assay. The multiplex PCR relied on a mix of 60 forward primers for TCR Vbeta segments and 13 reverse primers for TCR Jbeta segments. Drawn from immuneACCESS, this table holds only the in-frame rearrangements with V and J called that TCRdb kept. Clones are partly lost; checked studies trace under half to an unresolved V gene and leave the rest unexplained. This sample lists roughly 150,000 clones; approximately 80% were detected once. The ten largest clonotypes hold approximately 3% of the sample. Sequenced sample: PBMCs. Every receptor here comes from a male donor in good health and CMV-seronegative.

The rearrangement joins TRBV27 to TRBJ2-7; D is ambiguous. The germline V gene encodes CDR1 MNHEY and CDR2 SMNVEV (reference sequence). The CDR3 is made up of 15 amino acids. V was cut by 5 bases and J by 0 bases, with 14 bases left in between. The CDR3 DNA reads as TGTGCCAGCAGTCGTCAGCGTGAAGTCTCCTACGAGCAGTACTTC. It is translated as CASSRQREVSYEQYF.

This clone was seen more than once but under ten times. The chain links TRBV9 to TRBJ1-1; TRBD1 matches at 9 bases. Germline-derived CDR1 and CDR2 are SGDLS and YYNGEE. V was pared by 0 bases and J by 3 bases, with 3 bases of the junction left unmatched. This CDR3 has 15 amino acids. For the CDR3, the DNA is TGTGCCAGCAGCGTAGCGGGACAGGGTCACACTGAAGCTTTCTTT. It specifies CASSVAGQGHTEAFF.

The genes are TRBV10-3 and TRBJ2-3, with D possibly matching TRBD1 (6 bases). Germline V gene lookup returns CDR1 ENHRY and CDR2 SYGVKD. Trimming shortened V by 3 bases and J by 4 bases, and 11 bases separated the two germline ends. The CDR3 runs to 14 residues. This CDR3 reads CAISDTKGADTQYF. The CDR3 nucleotides read TGTGCCATCAGTGACACGAAGGGGGCAGATACGCAGTATTTT.

J is TRBJ2-7 and V is TRBV21-1; the D call TRBD2 from the table was never checked on the DNA. TRBV21-1 is a pseudogene locus. The CDR3 spans 16 residues. The CDR3 DNA reads as TGTGCCAGCAGCAAAGTCGAGGGAAAGAGCTCCTACGAGCAGTACTTC. Its translation: CASSKVEGKSSYEQYF.

This chain joins TRBV2 and TRBJ2-5; 11 bases agree with TRBD1. The CDR3 length is 16 residues. The germline CDR1 and CDR2 sequences are SNHLY and FYNNEI. V shed 3 bases and J 4 bases; nucleotides not matched to a gene: 7. The CDR3 DNA is TGTGCCAGCAGTGACCCCTCGGACAGGGGGCGAGAGACCCAGTACTTC. Residues: CASSDPSDRGRETQYF.

The rearrangement joins TRBV7-3 to TRBJ2-3, with 10 bases lining up with TRBD2. CDR3 length equals 15 residues. With V trimmed by 6 bases and J by 2 bases, 5 bases remained unmatched. Germline V gives CDR1 SGHTA, CDR2 FQGTGA. The DNA for the CDR3 is TGTGCCAGCAGATTAGCGGGGGGACCCACAGATACGCAGTATTTT. This codes for CASRLAGGPTDTQYF.

The rearrangement links TRBV9 to TRBJ1-1; 11 bases agree with TRBD1. This CDR3 comprises 15 residues. J was trimmed by 1 base and V by 2 bases; bases with no gene match: 1. Germline values: CDR1 SGDLS, CDR2 YYNGEE. For the CDR3, the DNA is TGTGCCAGCAGCGTGGGACAGGGGGGGAACACTGAAGCTTTCTTT. Amino acid sequence: CASSVGQGGNTEAFF. The complete variable domain, with remaining parts taken from reference TRBV9 and TRBJ1-1, reads DSGVTQTPKHLITATGQRVTLRCSPRSGDLSVYWYQQSLDQGLQFLIQYYNGEERAKGNILERFSAQQFPDLHSELNLSSLELGDSALYFCASSVGQGGNTEAFFGQGTRLTVV.

The chain carries TRBV6-6 and TRBJ2-5; weak D call: TRBD1 (6 bases). The V gene's germline CDR1 is MNHNY and CDR2 SVGAGI (reference sequence). The ends were cut back, 7 bases at V and 3 bases at J, with 12 bases in the middle. The CDR3 runs 13 residues. The CDR3 sequence: CASKWDTKETQYF. The CDR3, as DNA: TGTGCCAGCAAGTGGGACACGAAAGAGACCCAGTACTTC.

V gene TRBV6-5 combines with J gene TRBJ2-4, with D perhaps TRBD2 (7 bases). In germline, CDR1 is MNHEY, CDR2 SVGAGI. Between the trimmed V and J ends, which lost 2 bases and 9 bases, there was a span of 8 bases. The CDR3 runs to 12 residues. The CDR3 nucleotides read TGTGCCAGCAGTTACAGGGGGGGCATTCAGTACTTC. Its protein is CASSYRGGIQYF.

For this clone: The junction shows a germline mismatch at one end, possibly a read error. This rearrangement joins TRBV7-9 to TRBJ1-1; tentative D call: TRBD1 (5 bases). From germline, CDR1 is SEHNR and CDR2 FQNEAQ (reference sequence). This CDR3 is 14 amino acids long. CDR3 in amino acids: CSSSSQGVGTEAFF. The CDR3 nucleotides are TGTTCCAGCAGCTCCCAAGGGGTTGGGACTGAAGCTTTCTTT.

This chain connects TRBV13 to TRBJ2-3; 9 nucleotides agree with TRBD2. With V trimmed by 8 bases and J by 4 bases, 13 bases remained unmatched. This CDR3 is built from 16 residues. The germline V gene encodes CDR1 PRHDT and CDR2 FYEKMQ (reference sequence). Here the CDR3 DNA reads TGTGCCAGCCCAGCTTCGGGGACTAGCACCGCAGATACGCAGTATTTT. Translation gives CASPASGTSTADTQYF.

This chain joins TRBV7-9 and TRBJ2-1, with 10 nucleotides matching TRBD1. CDR1 and CDR2 (germline): SEHNR, FQNEAQ (reference sequence). V lost 5 bases to trimming and J lost 0 bases; unmatched junction nucleotides: 4. CDR3 length equals 16 residues. This chain's CDR3 is CASSVDRGSSYNEQFF. The CDR3 DNA sequence: TGTGCCAGCAGCGTGGACAGGGGGAGCTCCTACAATGAGCAGTTCTTC.

This clone came up once. This chain joins TRBV6-1 and TRBJ2-1, with a weak D call TRBD2 (5 bases). Per germline, CDR1 MNHNS and CDR2 SASEGT. CDR3 size: 13 residues. Trimming stripped 7 bases from V and 0 bases from J, with 7 bases between. CDR3 protein: CASTGNSYNEQFF. CDR3 DNA sequence: TGTGCCAGCACCGGGAACTCCTACAATGAGCAGTTCTTC.

This chain connects TRBV7-2 to TRBJ1-2, with 9 bases identical to TRBD1. CDR1 and CDR2 from the germline V gene are SGHTA and FQGNSA. The length of the CDR3 is 13 residues. V was pared by 2 bases and J by 8 bases, with 3 bases of the junction left unmatched. CDR3 loop: CASSLMDRGGYTF. CDR3 DNA: TGTGCCAGCAGCTTAATGGACAGGGGCGGCTACACCTTC. The full variable domain, in which reference TRBV7-2 and TRBJ1-2 provide the parts outside the CDR3, is GAGVSQSPSNKVTEKGKDVELRCDPISGHTALYWYRQSLGQGLEFLIYFQGNSAPDKSGLPSDRFSAERTGGSVSTLTIQRTQQEDSAVYLCASSLMDRGGYTFGSGTRLTVV.

The chain combines TRBV10-3 with TRBJ2-3; 10 nucleotides match TRBD2. The CDR3 runs to 14 residues. J gave up 4 bases and V 10 bases, and 8 bases lay outside the gene matches. Germline V gene data show CDR1 as ENHRY and CDR2 as SYGVKD. The CDR3 nucleotides are TGTGCCACCGAAGCTAGCGGGAGTGCAGATACGCAGTATTTT. Residues: CATEASGSADTQYF.

CDR3 sequence: CASSRGSQETQYF. The CDR3 nucleotides are TGTGCCAGCAGCCGCGGGAGCCAAGAGACCCAGTACTTC. The gene calls are TRBV7-2 and TRBJ2-5, with 7 bases lining up with TRBD2. Germline assignment: CDR1 SGHTA and CDR2 FQGNSA. After removal of 5 bases from V and 1 base from J, the junction contained 1 base not matched to a gene. CDR3 length: 13 amino acids.

The rearrangement uses TRBV30 and TRBJ1-5, with D possibly being TRBD1 (6 bases). Germline values: CDR1 GTSNPN, CDR2 SVGIG (reference sequence). V lost 3 bases, J lost 5 bases, and 11 bases lay in between. The CDR3 spans 13 residues. The CDR3 nucleotides are TGTGCCTGGAGCCGGGCAGGGGATCAGCCCCAGCATTTT. Translated: CAWSRAGDQPQHF.

This sequence joins TRBV18 and TRBJ1-2, with D possibly matching TRBD1 (5 bases). The V end was cut by 3 bases, the J end by 4 bases, with 15 bases between. The CDR3 runs to 15 residues. In germline, CDR1 is KGHSH, CDR2 LQKENI. The DNA for the CDR3 is TGTGCCAGCTCACCTGGGGGGGGGTTTTCCTATGGCTACACCTTC. Protein: CASSPGGGFSYGYTF.

The V and J genes are TRBV5-1 and TRBJ2-5, with 13 bases matching TRBD2. The DNA matches TRBJ2-7 better at its end, which makes the J call doubtful. Germline CDR1 is SGHRS and CDR2 is YFSETQ. CDR3 length: 17 residues. In nucleotides, the CDR3 is TGCGCCAGCAGCTTGTGGGGACTAGCGGGACAACCACGCGAGCAGTACTTC. Translated, it gives CASSLWGLAGQPREQYF.

The V and J genes are TRBV5-1 and TRBJ2-7, with D hard to call. Germline V gene lookup returns CDR1 SGHRS and CDR2 YFSETQ. V shed 0 bases and J shed 5 bases, with 12 bases lying between them. This CDR3 spans 14 amino acids. Here the CDR3 DNA reads TGCGCCAGCAGCTTGGGCGACAATTCAGACGAGCAGTACTTC. It codes for CASSLGDNSDEQYF.

CDR3 in DNA: TGTGCCAGCAAAGCACAGGACTCCTACGAGCAGTACTTC. As protein: CASKAQDSYEQYF. V usage is TRBV2 and J usage is TRBJ2-7, with a tentative D call TRBD1 (5 bases). Germline V gene lookup returns CDR1 SNHLY and CDR2 FYNNEI. Trimming stripped 7 bases from V and 0 bases from J, with 10 bases between. The CDR3 has 13 amino acids. The complete variable domain, with remaining parts taken from reference TRBV2 and TRBJ2-7, reads EPEVTQTPSHQVTQMGQEVILRCVPISNHLYFYWYRQILGQKVEFLVSFYNNEISEKSEIFDDQFSVERPDGSNFTLKIRSTKLEDSAMYFCASKAQDSYEQYFGPGTRLTVT.

V is TRBV10-2 and J is TRBJ1-6; a weak D match, TRBD1 (5 bases). Germline lookup yields CDR1 WSHSY and CDR2 SAAADI. V was trimmed by 3 bases and J by 4 bases, leaving 7 bases between them. This CDR3 region has 14 residues. The CDR3 spells CASSEAGYNSPLHF. The DNA of the CDR3 is TGCGCCAGCAGTGAAGCAGGGTATAATTCACCCCTCCACTTT.

The chain has TRBV9 and TRBJ1-2, with 7 nucleotides matching TRBD1. The V segment lost 4 bases and the J segment 1 base; nucleotides outside the gene matches: 10. Germline V gene data show CDR1 as SGDLS and CDR2 as YYNGEE. This CDR3 has 16 amino acids. Here the CDR3 reads CASSSSGTANNYGYTF. The CDR3 DNA follows: TGTGCCAGCAGCTCATCCGGGACAGCTAATAACTATGGCTACACCTTC.

The chain has TRBV9 and TRBJ2-7; TRBD2 agrees at 9 bases. J lost 5 bases, V lost 4 bases, and 4 bases had no gene match. CDR1 and CDR2 from the germline V gene are SGDLS and YYNGEE. The CDR3 runs 13 residues. The CDR3 loop reads CASSFIAGDEQYF. Written as DNA, the CDR3 is TGTGCCAGCAGCTTCATAGCGGGAGACGAGCAGTACTTC. Complete variable domain (other parts from reference TRBV9 and TRBJ2-7): DSGVTQTPKHLITATGQRVTLRCSPRSGDLSVYWYQQSLDQGLQFLIQYYNGEERAKGNILERFSAQQFPDLHSELNLSSLELGDSALYFCASSFIAGDEQYFGPGTRLTVT.

V gene TRBV30 combines with J gene TRBJ1-3, with 11 bases matching TRBD1. With V trimmed by 5 bases and J by 5 bases, 8 bases remained unmatched. The CDR3 totals 15 residues. The V gene's germline CDR1 is GTSNPN and CDR2 SVGIG (reference sequence). The DNA of the CDR3 is TGTGCCTGGGGGGGACAGGGGGGAGCCCGAAACACCATATATTTT. Encoded protein: CAWGGQGGARNTIYF.

The sample holds a few counts of this clone. V and J are TRBV2 and TRBJ2-4; a possible D gene is TRBD1 (5 bases). Per the germline V gene, CDR1 is SNHLY and CDR2 is FYNNEI. Trimming removed 6 bases at V and 6 bases at J, with 18 bases between. The CDR3 covers 15 residues. The DNA for the CDR3 is TGTGCCAGCAGCTCGGCCTCCAGGGTCGGAAACATTCAGTACTTC. Protein sequence: CASSSASRVGNIQYF.

This clone has a handful of counts. Other DNA variants within this sample encode the same CDR3. The rearrangement uses TRBV5-1 and TRBJ1-4; D not certain. The CDR3 covers 13 residues. Trimming left V 2 bases short and J 5 bases short, with 7 bases between. Germline lookup yields CDR1 SGHRS and CDR2 YFSETQ. Here the CDR3 reads CASSLFENEKLFF. Here the CDR3 DNA reads TGCGCCAGCAGCTTATTCGAGAATGAAAAACTGTTTTTT.